The 14 T cell receptor beta chains reported below all come from one sample, sequenced in a study of CD8+CD57+ T cells in acquired aplastic anemia. Both TCR beta VDJ combination and CDR3 sequence profiling were carried out. Genomic DNA was the template for this profiling. From the reads, TCRdb called clonotypes with MiXCR, one entry per CDR3 protein. The table shows a few hundred thousand distinct CDR3 sequences, with approximately 80% occurring only once. Patients sequenced had flow cytometry evidence of CD8+CD57+ cell expansion. Material: sorted CD4+, CD8+, or CD8+CD57+ T cells (not recorded which) from PBMCs. The receptors stem from a human donor with aplastic anemia.

In regard to this clonotype: A junction end diverges from the germline sequence, so it may reflect a read error. The V call is TRBV9, the J call TRBJ2-3, with D tentatively TRBD1 or TRBD2 (5 bases each). The CDR3 spans 14 residues. From germline, CDR1 is SGDLS and CDR2 YYNGEE. CDR3 region: CASSVAGQGVTENF. Written as DNA, the CDR3 is TGTGCCAGCAGCGTAGCCGGGCAGGGAGTGACGGAGAATTTT.

Only a few counts were recorded for this clonotype. The chain couples TRBV12-3 or TRBV12-4 to TRBJ2-5, with no clear D. The CDR3 runs to 14 residues. Trimming cost V 6 bases and J 2 bases, with 13 bases left between them. CDR3 DNA: TGTGCCAGCAGACAAGGCAGCGAGCAAGAGACCCAGTACTTC. Translating it yields CASRQGSEQETQYF.

Comment on this clonotype: The final CDR3 position lacks the conserved phenylalanine or tryptophan, pointing to a likely read error. The DNA is omitted, as the CDR3 cannot be located on it reliably, and the CDR3 follows TCRdb's listing. J is TRBJ1-5 and V is TRBV7-9. The CDR3 is 13 residues long, counting both termini. Germline loops: CDR1 SEHNR, CDR2 FQNEAQ (reference sequence). The CDR3 loop is CASSFRSGEGEQY.

The J gene is TRBJ2-7, the V gene TRBV24-1, with TRBD1 matching 8 bases. The CDR3 is 16 amino acids. CDR1 is KGHDR and CDR2 is SFDVKD in the germline V gene. CDR3 protein: CASRTPGQANLGEQRV. The CDR3 nucleotides are TGTGCCAGCAGAACACCGGGACAGGCCAACCTGGGAGAGCAGCGTGTC.

The chain employs TRBV4-2 and TRBJ2-5; 11 positions agree with TRBD2. V lost 4 bases and J lost 2; bases outside the gene matches: 3. The germline V gene has CDR1 LGHNA and CDR2 YNFKEQ. There are 15 residues in the CDR3. In DNA form, the CDR3 reads TGTGCCAGCAGCCCGCTAGCGGGGGGACAAGAGACCCAGTACTTC. It codes for CASSPLAGGQETQYF.

The chain joins TRBV7-2 to TRBJ2-7; TRBD1 is a possible D gene (6 bases). This CDR3 region has 15 residues. CDR1 is SGHTA, CDR2 FQGNSA, per germline. V was trimmed by 5 bases and J by 13 bases, leaving 27 bases between them. The CDR3 protein is CASSIEGGLTRDYYF. CDR3 nucleotide sequence: TGTGCCAGCAGCATAGAAGGGGGTTTGACGCGAGACTACTACTTC.

V and J are TRBV25-1 and TRBJ1-2; D unresolved. The CDR3 runs to 11 residues. CDR1 is MGHDK, CDR2 SYGVNS, per germline. V was cut by 1 base and J by 8 bases, with 5 bases left in between. CDR3 in amino acids: CASSESRGYTF. CDR3 in DNA: TGTGCCAGCAGTGAATCGAGGGGCTACACCTTC.

Worth noting for this clonotype: At one boundary the junction diverges from the germline segment, which might be a read error. This chain connects TRBV7-6 to TRBJ2-3; D is perhaps TRBD1 (6 bases). This CDR3 is built from 14 residues. Germline V CDR1 and CDR2: SGHVS, FNYEAQ. The CDR3, as DNA: TGTGCCAGCAGCTCGGCCAGGGGTCCTTCAACCCACCACTTT. Protein: CASSSARGPSTHHF.

The rearrangement joins TRBV24-1 to TRBJ2-1; 14 bases are shared with TRBD2. V shed 2 bases, J shed 8 bases, and the junction held 4 bases outside the gene matches. The CDR3 is 16 amino acids. The germline V gene encodes CDR1 KGHDR and CDR2 SFDVKD. This chain's CDR3 is CATSDSGTSGSDEQFF. The CDR3 nucleotides are TGTGCCACCAGTGATTCGGGGACTAGCGGGAGCGATGAGCAGTTCTTC.

Turning to this clonotype: A read error may produce the germline difference seen at one junction end. The chain links TRBV7-9 to TRBJ2-3; weak D call: TRBD2 (6 bases). Germline V gene lookup returns CDR1 SEHNR and CDR2 FQNEAQ (reference sequence). The CDR3 is 14 residues long. CDR3 nucleotide sequence: TGTGCCAGCAGCTTAGAGGGAGGTGGCGATACGGAGTATTTT. Translated: CASSLEGGGDTEYF.

This rearrangement joins TRBV9 to TRBJ2-3; TRBD1 or TRBD2 may be the D gene (5 bases each). The germline gives CDR1 SGDLS, CDR2 YYNGEE. This CDR3 is built from 14 residues. Deletions cut 5 bases from V and 15 bases from J, with 25 bases between. The DNA of the CDR3 is TGTGCCAGCAGAGTGGCAGAGGGGCCCGATGCGCGCTATTTT. This gives the protein CASRVAEGPDARYF. Using reference TRBV9 and TRBJ2-3 for the parts outside the CDR3, the full variable domain is DSGVTQTPKHLITATGQRVTLRCSPRSGDLSVYWYQQSLDQGLQFLIQYYNGEERAKGNILERFSAQQFPDLHSELNLSSLELGDSALYFCASRVAEGPDARYFGPGTRLTVL.

This clonotype was seen more than once but under ten times. The chain combines TRBV7-9 with TRBJ1-2; D call uncertain. CDR1 and CDR2 from the germline V gene are SEHNR and FQNEAQ (reference sequence). This CDR3 region has 12 residues. Trimming left V 6 bases short and J 2 bases short, with 7 bases between. The CDR3, as DNA: TGTGCCAGCAGGGTCGGCAACTATGGCTACACCTTC. This encodes CASRVGNYGYTF.

Worth noting for this clonotype: One junction end does not reproduce the germline sequence, and a read error may be involved. This chain connects TRBV5-4 to TRBJ2-4, with D uncertain. The germline V gene encodes CDR1 SGHNT and CDR2 YYREEE (reference sequence). The CDR3 consists of 12 residues. CDR3 residues: CASGFAGDIQYF. The CDR3, as DNA: TGTGCCAGCGGCTTTGCTGGCGACATTCAGTACTTC.

Worth noting for this clonotype: At one of its ends the junction is not consistent with the germline gene, which may arise from a read error. V usage is TRBV7-3 and J usage is TRBJ2-1, with a tentative D call TRBD2 (6 bases). This CDR3 contains 13 residues. Per germline, CDR1 SGHTA and CDR2 FQGTGA. CDR3 DNA: TGTGCCAGCAGCTTTGGGGGAGGCCATGAGCAGCTCTTT. This translates into CASSFGGGHEQLF.